The clone carrying this T cell receptor (beta chain) occurred a few times. Antigen specificity is unknown. This sample stems from a study of graft-versus-host responses after intestinal transplantation. The CDR3 has 14 residues. Germline-derived CDR1 and CDR2 are MNHEY and SVGAGI. V was pared by 6 bases and J by 6 bases, with 15 bases between. Using immunoSEQ multiplex PCR, the repertoire was profiled, and TCRdb retains in-frame clones only, with some absent. The data contain about 83,000 clones, approximately 88% of them seen just once; the ten biggest clones take up roughly 0.32%. The V call is TRBV6-5, the J call TRBJ1-5; D may be TRBD1 (5 bases). This clonotype was sampled from a human donor who received an intestinal transplant. The specimen comprised unstimulated CD4+ T cells sorted from spleen or lymph node cells, sampled before intestinal transplant. This CDR3 is CASRNSGLGQPQHF. CDR3 in DNA: TGTGCCAGCAGAAATTCAGGGTTGGGTCAGCCCCAGCATTTT.